The entry below describes one T cell receptor beta chain. Assay used: immunoSEQ multiplex PCR; TCRdb lists only in-frame clones, some missing. Of about 1.1 million clones in the sample, approximately 78% were seen once. This specimen belongs to a study of shared clonotypes between healthy human individuals. The wider study: Donors were a couple of women and three men aged 18 to 49. Every donor yielded three CD4 naive, three CD4 memory, two CD8 naive and one CD8 memory plate.

CD4+ cells were split into CD45RA+ naive and CD45RA-negative memory subsets. V dropped 4 bases and J dropped 7; count of bases not matched to a gene: 12. There are 18 residues in the CDR3. Germline assignment: CDR1 SNHLY and CDR2 FYNNEI. This rearrangement joins TRBV2 to TRBJ2-2; TRBD2 aligns across 13 bases. This TCR was recovered from a man aged 18 to 35 in good health. Some clones in this sample may be carry-over from other donors' samples. Sequencing used memory CD4+ T cells from PBMCs. Subset specified: CD45RA-negative fraction. The CDR3 DNA sequence: TGTGCCAGCAGTGCGGGACGTGGACTAGCGGGAGAGTACGGGGAGCTGTTTTTT. It codes for CASSAGRGLAGEYGELFF.